The clone carrying this T cell receptor beta chain came up many times. The antigen is undetermined. The data derive from a study of CD8 T cells in ankylosing spondylitis. Study conclusions and caveats: Disease-linked clones reportedly concentrated significantly in matched ankylosing spondylitis synovial fluid. Blood from ankylosing spondylitis patients appeared to carry a characteristic roughly 8-variant TCR beta motif. Certain motif variants had earlier appeared in reactive arthritis synovial fluid and blood.

The CDR3 is 16 amino acids. V gave up 3 bases and J gave up 4 bases; unmatched junction bases: 7. Germline V CDR1 and CDR2: KGHDR, SFDVKD. Quantitative 5'-RACE with molecular barcodes was used to make the TCR beta libraries. MiXCR, run by TCRdb on the 5' RACE reads, gives a single entry per CDR3 protein. Of about 540,000 distinct CDR3 sequences in the sample, more than 9.5% were seen once. The receptor was derived from a male donor with ankylosing spondylitis. The chain combines TRBV24-1 with TRBJ2-3; 9 nucleotides align to TRBD2. Sequenced sample: blood, either unsorted or a sorted T cell fraction (not recorded which). The CDR3 DNA is TGTGCCACCAGTGATGGTGGCGGGAGGGGAGCAGATACGCAGTATTTT. Translated: CATSDGGGRGADTQYF.